This T cell receptor beta chain was identified during a study of T cell responses to AZD1222 COVID-19 vaccine. Points from the study as a whole: Targets within unmutated variant regions were reportedly found for nearly half of spike-specific TCRs. Clonal diversity was possibly underestimated; the donors were predominantly white British and more often female.

TCRdb's table, derived via immunoSEQ multiplex PCR, lists solely in-frame clones and lacks some. This table holds 85,000 or so clones, about 86% found once. The CDR3 is 13 amino acids. The germline V gene encodes CDR1 LNHDA and CDR2 SQIVND (reference sequence). After removal of 4 bases from V and 2 bases from J, the junction contained 2 bases not matched to a gene. To note about this clone: The antigen is unknown.

The sequence derives from an adult who received the AZD1222 COVID-19 vaccine. Sequencing was performed on peripheral blood, taken 28 days after the second AZD1222 dose. This sequence joins TRBV19 and TRBJ2-7; 7 bases line up with TRBD2. The CDR3 bases are TGTGCCAGTAGTAGACGGGAGGCCTACGAGCAGTACTTC. It encodes CASSRREAYEQYF.